One T cell receptor (beta chain) is described in this entry. Its specificity is unknown. With 2 bases removed from V and 7 bases from J, the gap between germline ends came to 12 bases. CDR1 and CDR2 (germline): SGHNT, YYREEE (reference sequence). The CDR3 totals 14 residues. The isolated RNA, all of it, was reverse transcribed, so expressed TCRB transcripts were what got sequenced. Averages around 970,000 reads characterized the stem cell-like memory T cell samples. The repertoire was sequenced with immunoSEQ multiplex PCR; TCRdb's copy has only in-frame clones and lacks some. The sample records tens of thousands of clones, around 68% being singletons. This sample was included in a study of beta chain features in type 1 diabetes. Findings of the study overall: A possible short-template PCR bias applies equally to patients and controls. Shortening that was moderate but significant affected the TCRB CDR3s of Type 1 diabetes patients in all four CD4+ subsets. cDNA sequencing could over-represent cells with high TCR expression. VDJ junctions sequenced from type 1 diabetes patients showed fewer insertions and more deletions.

This sequence was found in a woman between 40 and 50 years old with type 1 diabetes. The chain is built from TRBV5-4 and TRBJ1-4; D is undetermined. Input material: stem cell memory CD4+ T cells from blood. The CDR3 region has the DNA TGTGCCAGCAGCTTCGGAGGGTCGAGTGAAAAACTGTTTTTT. This codes for CASSFGGSSEKLFF. The full variable domain, with the rest looked up from reference TRBV5-4 and TRBJ1-4, is ETGVTQSPTHLIKTRGQQVTLRCSSQSGHNTVSWYQQALGQGPQFIFQYYREEENGRGNFPPRFSGLQFPNYSSELNVNALELDDSALYLCASSFGGSSEKLFFGSGTQLSVL.